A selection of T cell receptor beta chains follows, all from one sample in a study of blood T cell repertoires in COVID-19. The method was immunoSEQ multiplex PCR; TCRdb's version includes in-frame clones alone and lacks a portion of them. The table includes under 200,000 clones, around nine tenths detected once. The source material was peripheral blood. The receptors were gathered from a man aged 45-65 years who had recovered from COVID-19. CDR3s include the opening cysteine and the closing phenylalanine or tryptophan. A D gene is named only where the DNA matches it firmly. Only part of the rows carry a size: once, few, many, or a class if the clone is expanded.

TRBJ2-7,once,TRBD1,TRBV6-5,CAAGQGSSYEQYF,TGTGCCGCGGGACAGGGAAGCTCCTACGAGCAGTACTTC
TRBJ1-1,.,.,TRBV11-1,CASSLVVTGNTEAFF,TGTGCCAGCAGCTTAGTGGTAACAGGGAACACTGAAGCTTTCTTT
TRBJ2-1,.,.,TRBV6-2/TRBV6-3,CASSLTGNEQFF,TGTGCCAGCAGCTTGACAGGTAATGAGCAGTTCTTC
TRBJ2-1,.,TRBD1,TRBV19,CASRVSGTGYYNEQFF,TGTGCCAGTAGAGTTTCCGGGACAGGGTACTACAATGAGCAGTTCTTC
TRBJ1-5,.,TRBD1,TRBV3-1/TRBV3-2,CASSQDRGTGSQPQHF,TGTGCCAGCAGCCAAGATCGCGGGACAGGGAGTCAGCCCCAGCATTTT
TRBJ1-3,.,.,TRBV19,CASSSEPGNTIYF,TGTGCCAGTAGTAGTGAGCCCGGAAACACCATATATTTT
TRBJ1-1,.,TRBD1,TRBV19,CASTPRGGYTEAFF,TGTGCCAGTACCCCACGAGGGGGCTACACTGAAGCTTTCTTT
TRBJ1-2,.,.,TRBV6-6,CASSPGNYGYTF,TGTGCCAGCAGTCCGGGGAACTATGGCTACACCTTC
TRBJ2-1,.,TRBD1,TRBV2,CASSEVQGAYNEQFF,TGTGCCAGCAGTGAAGTACAGGGGGCCTACAATGAGCAGTTCTTC
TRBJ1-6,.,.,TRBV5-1,CASRSGVGGVSPLHF,TGCGCCAGCAGGTCTGGTGTTGGCGGGGTATCACCCCTCCACTTT
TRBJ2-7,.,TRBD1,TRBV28,CASSTRQGRQYF,TGTGCCAGCAGTACGCGACAGGGGAGACAGTACTTC
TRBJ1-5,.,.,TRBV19,CASSSESNQPQHF,TGTGCCAGTAGTAGCGAAAGCAATCAGCCCCAGCATTTT
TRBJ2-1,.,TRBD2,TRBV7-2,CASSSGGPNEQFF,TGTGCCAGCAGCTCGGGGGGACCCAATGAGCAGTTCTTC
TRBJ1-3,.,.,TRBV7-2,CASSLGRADGNTIYF,TGTGCCAGCAGCTTAGGCAGGGCGGACGGAAACACCATATATTTT
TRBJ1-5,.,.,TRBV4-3,CASSQDLQGKRQPQHF,TGCGCCAGCAGCCAAGATCTTCAGGGTAAGCGTCAGCCCCAGCATTTT
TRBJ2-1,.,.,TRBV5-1,CASGTGDSYNEQFF,TGCGCCAGCGGAACAGGGGACTCTTACAATGAGCAGTTCTTC
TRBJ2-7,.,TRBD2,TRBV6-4,CASSAELAGVNEQYF,TGTGCCAGCAGTGCCGAACTAGCGGGAGTAAACGAGCAGTACTTC
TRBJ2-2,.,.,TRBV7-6,CASSSQGGHYTGELFF,TGTGCCAGCAGCTCCCAAGGCGGACATTACACCGGGGAGCTGTTTTTT
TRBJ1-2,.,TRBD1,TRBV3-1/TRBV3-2,CASSHSGQGGGYTF,TGTGCCAGCAGCCACTCGGGACAGGGCGGTGGCTACACCTTC
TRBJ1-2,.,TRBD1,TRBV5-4,CASSLGGTGGAYGYTF,TGTGCCAGCAGCTTGGGTGGGACAGGGGGCGCATATGGCTACACCTTC
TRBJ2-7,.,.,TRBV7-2,CASSSGLLTLEQYF,TGTGCCAGCAGCTCGGGACTCTTAACTCTCGAGCAGTACTTC
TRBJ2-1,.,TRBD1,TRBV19,CASIHSPGDRVAVF,TGTGCCAGTATCCATTCCCCGGGGGACAGGGTTGCGGTCTTC
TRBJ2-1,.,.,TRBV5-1,CASSFARDNEQFF,TGCGCCAGCAGCTTCGCGAGGGACAATGAGCAGTTCTTC
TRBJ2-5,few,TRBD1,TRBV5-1,CASSEDRVMETQYF,TGCGCCAGCAGCGAGGACAGGGTGATGGAGACCCAGTACTTC
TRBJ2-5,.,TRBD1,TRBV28,CASSSGTGGKETQYF,TGTGCCAGCAGTTCCGGGACAGGGGGCAAGGAGACCCAGTACTTC
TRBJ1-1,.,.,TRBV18,CASSRGTAEEAFF,TGTGCCAGCTCACGCGGGACGGCGGAAGAAGCTTTCTTT
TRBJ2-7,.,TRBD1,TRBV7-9,CAFEVPGGYEQYF,TGTGCCTTCGAGGTCCCAGGGGGCTACGAGCAGTACTTC
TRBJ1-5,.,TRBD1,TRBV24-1,CATSDAGTASNQPQHF,TGTGCCACCAGTGATGCCGGGACAGCAAGTAATCAGCCCCAGCATTTT
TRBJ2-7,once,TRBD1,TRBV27,CASSYHRGETYEQYF,TGTGCCAGCAGTTATCACAGGGGCGAAACCTACGAGCAGTACTTC
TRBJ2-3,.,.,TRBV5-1,CASSLGHITDTQYF,TGCGCCAGCAGCTTAGGACACATCACAGATACGCAGTATTTT
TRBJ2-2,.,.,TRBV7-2,CASSPDRTLGELFF,TGTGCCAGCAGCCCAGATCGGACACTCGGGGAGCTGTTTTTT
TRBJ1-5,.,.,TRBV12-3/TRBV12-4,CATSRLDQPQHF,TGTGCCACCAGCAGATTGGATCAGCCCCAGCATTTT
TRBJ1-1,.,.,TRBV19,CASSSRVGLNTEAFF,TGTGCCAGTAGTAGCAGGGTCGGTTTGAACACTGAAGCTTTCTTT
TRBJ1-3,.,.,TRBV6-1,CASSDKRMRGNTIYF,TGTGCCAGCAGTGACAAGCGGATGAGAGGAAACACCATATATTTT
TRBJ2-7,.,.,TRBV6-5,CASSYSSGQDTYEQYF,TGTGCCAGCAGTTACTCGTCCGGGCAGGACACCTACGAGCAGTACTTC
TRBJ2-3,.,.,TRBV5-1,CASSLLGGDRDTQYF,TGCGCCAGCAGCTTGTTAGGAGGGGATAGAGATACGCAGTATTTT
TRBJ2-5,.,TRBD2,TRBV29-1,CSVTSGQETQYF,TGCAGCGTGACTAGCGGCCAAGAGACCCAGTACTTC
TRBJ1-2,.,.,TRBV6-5,CASRTDRKIYGYTF,TGTGCCAGCAGGACCGACAGGAAAATCTATGGCTACACCTTC
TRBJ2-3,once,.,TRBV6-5,CASVFSIRDTQYF,TGTGCCAGCGTATTCTCCATCAGGGATACGCAGTATTTT
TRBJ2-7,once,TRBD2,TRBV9,CASSVGSSGTYEQYF,TGTGCCAGCAGCGTAGGATCTAGCGGCACCTACGAGCAGTACTTC
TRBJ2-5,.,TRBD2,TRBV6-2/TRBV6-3,CASSPGTSGFQETQYF,TGTGCCAGCAGTCCCGGGACTAGCGGGTTCCAAGAGACCCAGTACTTC
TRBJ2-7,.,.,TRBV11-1,CASSVARAYEQYF,TGTGCCAGCAGCGTAGCACGGGCCTACGAGCAGTACTTC
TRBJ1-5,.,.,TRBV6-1,CASSDRGGGNQPQHF,TGTGCCAGCAGTGACAGGGGTGGAGGCAATCAGCCCCAGCATTTT